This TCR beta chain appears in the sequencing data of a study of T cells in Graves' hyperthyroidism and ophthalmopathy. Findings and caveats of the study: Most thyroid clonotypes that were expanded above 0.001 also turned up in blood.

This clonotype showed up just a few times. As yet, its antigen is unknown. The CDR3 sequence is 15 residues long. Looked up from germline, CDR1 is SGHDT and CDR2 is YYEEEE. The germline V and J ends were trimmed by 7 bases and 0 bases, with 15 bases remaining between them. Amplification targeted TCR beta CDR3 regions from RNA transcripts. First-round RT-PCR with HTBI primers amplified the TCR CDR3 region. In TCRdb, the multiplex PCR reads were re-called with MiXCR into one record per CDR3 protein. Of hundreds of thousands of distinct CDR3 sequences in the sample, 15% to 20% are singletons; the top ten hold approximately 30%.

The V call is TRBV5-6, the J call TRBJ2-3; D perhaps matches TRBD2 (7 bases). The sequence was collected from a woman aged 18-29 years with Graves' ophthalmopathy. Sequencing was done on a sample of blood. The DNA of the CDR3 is TGTGCCAGCTCCTGGGGGGGGGCTAGCACAGATACGCAGTATTTT. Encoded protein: CASSWGGASTDTQYF.